Listed here is a single T cell receptor beta chain. What antigen it recognizes has not been identified. Base qualities are not at hand, and no much larger clone is one base apart. Ends trimmed: V by 5 bases, J by 2 bases; bases unmatched to a gene: 10. The CDR3 sequence holds 16 residues, the cysteine and phenylalanine included. Only the CDR3 region is kept as DNA, spanning 48 bases read in frame from base 1. The germline V gene provides CDR1 SGHNT and CDR2 YENEEA. The sample is drawn from a study of shared clonotypes between healthy human individuals (dated by TCRdb to about 2020). As for the study more broadly: A couple of women and a few men aged 18 to 49 years were included in the cohort. Blood TCR repertoires of roughly 5 healthy adults were deeply sequenced to estimate repertoire size and the extent of clonotype sharing between individuals. To increase sequencing depth and limit assay-specific biases, different laboratories used diverse techniques to prepare libraries and sequence TCR repertoires. Per donor, leukapheresis produced somewhere between about 0.94 and 9 billion PBMCs. For each donor, CD4 naive and CD4 memory were each run on three plates, CD8 naive on two plates, and CD8 memory on one plate.

Here is what the overall study found, with its caveats: Rarefaction of sorted-subset datasets indicated incomplete sequencing despite the large sequencing depth. Clonotypes shared by all four sorted-subset donors showed higher generation probabilities than non-shared clonotypes. Pairwise subsampling led to the expectation that sequencing depth would affect the degree of clonotype sharing among donors. Sampling was limited to blood, and TCR repertoires in tissue likely differ from TCR repertoires in blood. Estimated clonotype richness was generally larger for naive than for memory subsets. Across four donors, about 5% of naive CD4, roughly 3.3% of naive CD8, about 2.3% of memory CD4, and about 0.44% of memory CD8 clonotypes were shared. Because the study included a small number of donors, the genetic and exposure-history diversity represented was limited.

Using the deep immunoSEQ assay, multiplex PCR amplified TCR CDR3 regions from genomic DNA. For each cell subset, the extracted genomic DNA was distributed evenly across all wells of several immunoSEQ 96-well plates, and each plate served as one replicate. Each replicate PCR for sorted subsets received about 210 ng genomic DNA, equal to roughly 30,000 T cell genomes. Purified libraries were measured with a Qubit 3.0 fluorometer, size-checked on a Bioanalyzer 2100, and measured again with the KAPA Library Quantification kit. Every immunoSEQ 96-well plate was sequenced on a dedicated single-read 150-cycle Illumina NextSeq 550 flow cell. Under the source paper's analysis protocol: Because the immunoSEQ output held only junctional sequences and lacked quality scores, the filtering could not match the filtering applied to full-length reads. To assign V/J genes and CDR3, sequences were annotated using PyIR, a Python wrapper for IgBLAST v1.9, with IMGT germline references. Reads were removed for weak V/J assignments (E-value above 1e-6), missing CDR3, stop codons, out-of-frame junctions, or ambiguous translated residues. V3J clonotypes were defined as sequences sharing an identical inferred V gene, J gene, and CDR3 amino acid sequence. Percentage overlap between repertoires was computed as shared unique clonotypes divided by the size of the smaller repertoire. Richness of each repertoire was evaluated using RTK rarefaction, the Chao1 estimator, and Recon v2.1 estimates of unobserved clonotypes. Generation probabilities were computed with OLGA for all TCRbeta clonotypes obtained by the gDNA method from a few donors. Entries here come from immuneACCESS through TCRdb and include only in-frame sequences with V and J called. Some clones fail to appear in such tables; in the studies checked, an unresolved V gene covers under half of the shortfall, and the cause of the remainder is unknown. V, J and clone size reflect that table, while D and trimming were determined from the DNA. Here the sample has some 2,100,000 clones; around 95% occur a single time. The ten largest clones capture roughly 0.13% of the sample.

The donors were healthy, HIV-negative adults who had no recently reported acute infections or vaccinations. Every donor was a Caucasian adult residing in Nashville, Tennessee, USA. CD4+ T cells were enriched by magnetic negative selection; naive cells were then positively selected on CD45RA, and the negative fraction formed the memory subset. Blood was obtained by leukapheresis, after which PBMCs were separated by Ficoll-Histopaque density gradient centrifugation and cryopreserved in liquid nitrogen vapor phase. Analytical flow cytometry was used to check the purity and quantity of each magnetically sorted T cell population. From each sorted fraction, genomic DNA was isolated and quantified by UV absorbance on a Nanodrop 2000c.

This sequence uses TRBV11-3 and TRBJ2-3, and 7 bases in between align with TRBD1. The sample comprised naive CD4+ T cells sorted from blood. In the paper's terms, the cell subset or site label means: CD45RA+ positively selected. This TCR came from a man aged 18 to 35 in good health. The DNA sequence is given as TGTGCCAGCAGCCTAGGGACAGCAGCTATCACAGATACGCAGTATTTT. Protein translation: CASSLGTAAITDTQYF.